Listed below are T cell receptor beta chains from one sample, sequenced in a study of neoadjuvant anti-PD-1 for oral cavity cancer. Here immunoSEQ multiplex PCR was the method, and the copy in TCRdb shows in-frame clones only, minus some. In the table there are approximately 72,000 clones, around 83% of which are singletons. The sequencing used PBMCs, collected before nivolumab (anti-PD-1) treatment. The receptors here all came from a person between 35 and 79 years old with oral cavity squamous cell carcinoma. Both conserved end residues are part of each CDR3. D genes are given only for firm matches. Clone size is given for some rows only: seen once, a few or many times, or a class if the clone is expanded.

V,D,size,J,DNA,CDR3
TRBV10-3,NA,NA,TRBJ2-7,TGTGCCATCAGTGAGTCCCCCCAGGTCTCGACCTACGAGCAGTACTTC,CAISESPQVSTYEQYF
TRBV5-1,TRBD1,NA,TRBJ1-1,TGCGCCAGCAGCGGAGGGACAGGGGGACCGAACACTGAAGCTTTCTTT,CASSGGTGGPNTEAFF
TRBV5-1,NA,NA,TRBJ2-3,TGCGCCAGCAGCTCGGAAGGGTCAGATACGCAGTATTTT,CASSSEGSDTQYF
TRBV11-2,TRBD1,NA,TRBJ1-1,TGTGCCAGCAGCTTAGGGGACAGTACACTGAAAGCTTTCTTT,CASSLGDSTLKAFF
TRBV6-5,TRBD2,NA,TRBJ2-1,TGTGCCAGCAGAGGGACTAGCGGGGGTGACGGGCAGTTCTTC,CASRGTSGGDGQFF
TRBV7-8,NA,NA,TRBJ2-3,TGTGCCAGCAGCCTTTCTGATACGCAGTATTTT,CASSLSDTQYF
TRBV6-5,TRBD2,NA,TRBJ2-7,TGTGCCAGCAGTTCGAACTCCGGACTAGTTCGCGAGCAGTACTTC,CASSSNSGLVREQYF
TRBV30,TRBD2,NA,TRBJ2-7,TGTGCCTGGAGTTTCCATGGGACTAGCGGGGCAAACCGACCCTACGAGCAGTACTTC,CAWSFHGTSGANRPYEQYF
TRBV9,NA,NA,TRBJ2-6,TGTGCCAGCAGCGTAGGGGGCTCTGGGGCCAACGTCCTGACTTTC,CASSVGGSGANVLTF
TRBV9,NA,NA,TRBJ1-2,TGTGCCAGCAGCGAAGGGCAGTGGGATTATGGCTACACCTTC,CASSEGQWDYGYTF
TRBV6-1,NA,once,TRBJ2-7,TGTGCCAGCAGGGATCCGGGCAGGGGTTCCTACGAGCAGTACTTC,CASRDPGRGSYEQYF
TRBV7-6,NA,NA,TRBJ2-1,TGTGCCAGCAGGGGGACCGCGGGGAGAAATGAGCAGTTCTTC,CASRGTAGRNEQFF
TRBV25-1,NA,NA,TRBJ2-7,TGTGCCAGCAGTGGTGCACACGGACCCTACGAGCAGTACTTC,CASSGAHGPYEQYF
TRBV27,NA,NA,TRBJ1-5,TGTGCCAGCAGATCGGGGGGCATGTATGGTCAGCCCCAGCATTTT,CASRSGGMYGQPQHF
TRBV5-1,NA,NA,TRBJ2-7,TGCGCCAGCAGCTTGGGGGACCAGATCTCCTACGAGCAGTACTTC,CASSLGDQISYEQYF
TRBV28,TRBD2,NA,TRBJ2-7,TGTGCCAGCAGGTCAGTCGGGACTAGCGGATCCTACGAGCAGTACTTC,CASRSVGTSGSYEQYF
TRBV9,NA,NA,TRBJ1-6,TGTGCCAGCAGCGTAGAACCCGGGGGATCCTATAATTCACCCCTCCACTTT,CASSVEPGGSYNSPLHF
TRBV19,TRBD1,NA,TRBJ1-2,TGTGCCAGTAGGAATCCGGGACAGACCTATGGCTACACCTTC,CASRNPGQTYGYTF
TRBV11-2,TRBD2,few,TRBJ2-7,TGTGCCAGCAGCTTAGATGGGACTAGCCTCTCCTACGAGCAGTACTTC,CASSLDGTSLSYEQYF
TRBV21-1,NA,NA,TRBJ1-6,TGTGCCAGCAGCAAAGGGAGGGGACAGAATAATTCACCCCTCCACTTT,CASSKGRGQNNSPLHF
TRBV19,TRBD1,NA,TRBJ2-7,TGTGCCAGTAGTATAGCCCCGGACAGGGGAACCTACGAGCAGTACTTC,CASSIAPDRGTYEQYF
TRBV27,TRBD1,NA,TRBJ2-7,TGTGCCAGCAGTTTAGGTGGGACAGGATTCAACGAGCAGTACTTC,CASSLGGTGFNEQYF
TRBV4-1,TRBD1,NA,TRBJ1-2,TGCGCCAGCAGCCAGCACCTGACAGGGGGCTATGGCTACACCTTC,CASSQHLTGGYGYTF
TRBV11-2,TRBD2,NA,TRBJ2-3,TGTGCCAGCAGCTCGGGACTAGCGGGATCAAGGTCAGATACGCAGTATTTT,CASSSGLAGSRSDTQYF
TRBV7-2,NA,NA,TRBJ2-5,TGTGCCAGCAAACCTCACGGGGGCGGGATCCAAGAGACCCAGTACTTC,CASKPHGGGIQETQYF
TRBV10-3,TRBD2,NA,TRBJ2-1,TGTGCCATCAGTGAGTCTAATTTAGCGGGGGGGTACAATGAGCAGTTCTTC,CAISESNLAGGYNEQFF
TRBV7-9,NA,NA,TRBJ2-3,TGTGCCAGCAGCGGCAGCAGCATCACAGATACGCAGTATTTT,CASSGSSITDTQYF
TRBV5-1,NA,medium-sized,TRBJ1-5,TGCGCCAGCAGCTTGGCGGGGGATCAGCCCCAGCATTTT,CASSLAGDQPQHF
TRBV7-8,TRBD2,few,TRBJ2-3,TGTGCCAGCAGCTTAGGATTGGGACTATACACAGATACGCAGTATTTT,CASSLGLGLYTDTQYF
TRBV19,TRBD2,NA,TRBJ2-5,TGTGCCAGTAGCGAGCTAGCGGGAGGGCCGTGGGAGACCCAGTACTTC,CASSELAGGPWETQYF
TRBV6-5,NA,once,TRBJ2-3,TGTGCCAGCAGCCCTATAGGATCTAGCACAGATACGCAGTATTTT,CASSPIGSSTDTQYF
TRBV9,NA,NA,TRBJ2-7,TGTGCCAGCAGCGTAGAACTGAGCTCCTACGAGCAGTACTTC,CASSVELSSYEQYF
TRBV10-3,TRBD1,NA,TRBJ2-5,TGTGCCACCACCTCGGACAGGGGGCTTTGGAGTGGATCTGAGCAGTACTTC,CATTSDRGLWSGSEQYF
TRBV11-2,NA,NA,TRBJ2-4,TGTGCCAGCAGCTCAATCAGGGGTGGCAAAAACATTCAGTACTTC,CASSSIRGGKNIQYF
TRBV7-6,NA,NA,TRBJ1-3,TGTGCCAGCAGCTCGATTGTCTCTGGAAACACCATATATTTT,CASSSIVSGNTIYF
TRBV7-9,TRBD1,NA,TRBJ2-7,TGTGCCAGCTTAGCGCCCCTGGGACAGGGGCGGATCGAGCAGTACTTC,CASLAPLGQGRIEQYF